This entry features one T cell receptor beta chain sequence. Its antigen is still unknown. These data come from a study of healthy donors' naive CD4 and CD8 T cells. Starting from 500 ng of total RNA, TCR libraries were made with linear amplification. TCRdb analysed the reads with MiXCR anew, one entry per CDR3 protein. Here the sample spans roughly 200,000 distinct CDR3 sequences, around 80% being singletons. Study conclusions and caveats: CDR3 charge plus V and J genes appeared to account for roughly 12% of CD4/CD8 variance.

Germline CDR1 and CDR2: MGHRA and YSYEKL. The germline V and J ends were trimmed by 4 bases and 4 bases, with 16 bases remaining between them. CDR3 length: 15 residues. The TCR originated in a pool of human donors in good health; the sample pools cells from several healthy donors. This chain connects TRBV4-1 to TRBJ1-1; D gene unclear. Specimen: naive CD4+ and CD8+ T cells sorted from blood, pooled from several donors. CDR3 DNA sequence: TGCGCCAGCAGCCGCACTGGGCAGGTGAGCACTGAAGCTTTCTTT. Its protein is CASSRTGQVSTEAFF.